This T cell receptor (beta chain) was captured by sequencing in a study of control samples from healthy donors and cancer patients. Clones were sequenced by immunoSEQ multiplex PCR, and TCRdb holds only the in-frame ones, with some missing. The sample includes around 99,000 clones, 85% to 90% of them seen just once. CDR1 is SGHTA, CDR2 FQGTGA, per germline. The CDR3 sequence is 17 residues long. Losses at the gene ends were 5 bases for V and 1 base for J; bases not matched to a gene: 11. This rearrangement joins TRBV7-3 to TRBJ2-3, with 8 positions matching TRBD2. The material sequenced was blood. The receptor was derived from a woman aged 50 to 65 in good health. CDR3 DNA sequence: TGTGCCAGCAGCCGAAATCCGACTAGCGCCGGCACAGATACGCAGTATTTT. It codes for CASSRNPTSAGTDTQYF.